This T cell receptor (beta chain) was profiled in a study of blood T cell repertoires in COVID-19. Study processing details: Amplification of reference gene primers provided the estimated nucleated cell counts. Profiling relied on immunoSEQ multiplex PCR, and the TCRdb table lists in-frame clones only, not all of them. That table is the source of V, J and clone size, and D and trimming were worked out from the DNA. The sample carries about 190,000 clones, around 90% recorded once. The CDR3 is 14 amino acids. With 1 base clipped from V and 4 bases from J, the junction kept 0 bases outside the gene matches. Per the germline V gene, CDR1 is WNHNN and CDR2 is SYGVQD (reference sequence).

The specimen sequenced was peripheral blood. This receptor was obtained from a man aged 50-60 years with acute or convalescent COVID-19. V usage is TRBV10-1 and J usage is TRBJ2-2; the match to TRBD1 covers 7 bases. The CDR3 sequence: CASSEWDSTGELFF. Written as DNA, the CDR3 is TGCGCCAGCAGTGAGTGGGACAGCACCGGGGAGCTGTTTTTT.